These T cell receptor beta chains were read from a single sample in a study of blood T cell repertoires in COVID-19. Profiled with immunoSEQ multiplex PCR; TCRdb holds only in-frame clones, not every one. The top ten clones hold just over 7% of a sample with 200,000 to 300,000 clones, roughly 87% of them seen once. Sequenced sample: peripheral blood. The receptor set was obtained from a man in his sixties who had recovered from COVID-19. The CDR3 runs from the conserved cysteine through the conserved F or W. A D gene is named only where the DNA matches it firmly. Clone size appears in some rows only: once, few, many, or a class for an expanded clone.

v_call	clone_size	j_call	d_call	cdr3_aa	cdr3_nt
TRBV5-1	-	TRBJ1-4	-	CASSPGGSREKLFF	TGCGCCAGCAGCCCGGGGGGCAGTCGTGAAAAACTGTTTTTT
TRBV2	-	TRBJ2-7	-	CASSVTSYEQYF	TGTGCCAGCAGTGTAACTTCCTACGAGCAGTACTTC
TRBV28	-	TRBJ1-2	-	CASSLLKGQLGYTF	TGTGCCAGCAGTTTATTGAAGGGGCAGTTAGGCTACACCTTC
TRBV20-1	-	TRBJ1-1	TRBD1	CSGDSRPGAFF	TGCAGTGGGGACAGCCGTCCTGGGGCTTTCTTT
TRBV6-5	-	TRBJ2-2	-	CASSYSLGHDTGELFF	TGTGCCAGCAGTTACTCGCTAGGACATGACACCGGGGAGCTGTTTTTT
TRBV3-1/TRBV3-2	-	TRBJ2-3	TRBD2	CASSHQTGAGGIGDTQYF	TGTGCCAGCAGCCACCAAACGGGGGCGGGGGGAATTGGAGATACGCAGTATTTT
TRBV3-1/TRBV3-2	-	TRBJ1-3	-	CASSQDKQPENGNTIYF	TGTGCCAGCAGCCAAGATAAACAGCCAGAAAACGGAAACACCATATATTTT
TRBV19	-	TRBJ1-2	-	CASSMARIVDYGYTF	TGTGCCAGTAGTATGGCGAGGATAGTTGACTATGGCTACACCTTC
TRBV6-5	-	TRBJ2-3	-	CASNPGHTDTQYF	TGTGCCAGCAACCCGGGTCACACAGATACGCAGTATTTT
TRBV7-2	-	TRBJ1-2	-	CASSLRPGRGYGYTF	TGTGCCAGCAGCTTAAGACCAGGAAGGGGATATGGCTACACCTTC
TRBV5-8	few	TRBJ1-1	-	CASSRWEGMRAEAFF	TGTGCCAGCAGCCGTTGGGAAGGCATGAGGGCTGAAGCTTTCTTT
TRBV7-9	once	TRBJ2-2	-	CASSLVRDGELFF	TGTGCCAGCAGCTTAGTGAGGGACGGGGAGCTGTTTTTT
TRBV2	-	TRBJ1-6	-	CASSEGRRNSPLHF	TGTGCCAGCAGTGAAGGGAGGCGGAATTCACCCCTCCACTTT
TRBV5-1	few	TRBJ2-7	TRBD2	CASSSGRVISYEQYF	TGCGCCAGCAGCTCCGGGAGGGTAATCTCCTACGAGCAGTACTTC
TRBV28	-	TRBJ1-2	TRBD1	CASSSPGQVIYGYTF	TGTGCCAGCAGTTCCCCGGGACAGGTGATCTATGGCTACACCTTC
TRBV5-1	-	TRBJ2-3	-	CASSLGDFTDTQYF	TGCGCCAGCAGCTTGGGGGACTTCACAGATACGCAGTATTTT
TRBV6-5	-	TRBJ2-1	TRBD2	CASSLTRERGLKFF	TGTGCCAGCAGTTTGACCCGTGAGCGGGGGTTGAAGTTCTTC
TRBV19	-	TRBJ1-2	-	CASSSYPGSLYYGYTF	TGTGCCAGTAGTTCCTACCCCGGGTCCCTCTACTATGGCTACACCTTC